This TCR beta chain was recorded in a study of human T cells and chemical hapten exposure. Turning to the study itself: For the approximately 25-week duration of the study, patients were given weekly doses of diphenylcyclopropenone on the scalp.

The time point is: patch test 3, about 24 weeks after DPC sensitization. Treatment indicated: therapeutic diphenylcyclopropenone sensitization with weekly scalp DPC. The CDR3 covers 14 residues. Germline values: CDR1 LGHNT, CDR2 FRNRAP. Losses at the gene ends were 7 bases for V and 8 bases for J; bases not matched to a gene: 8. TCRdb re-analysed the RACE reads in MiXCR, keeping a single row per CDR3 protein. The data show 100,000 to 150,000 distinct CDR3 sequences, about 11% seen once. This clonotype was sampled from a woman between 50 and 59 years old with alopecia areata. Some clones in this sample may be carry-over from other donors' samples. V usage is TRBV12-5 and J usage is TRBJ2-1; TRBD2 aligns across 10 bases. Sequenced here: whole blood, sampled in connection with sensitization to the hapten diphenylcyclopropenone (DPC). CDR3 residues: CASVLAGVVDEQFF. In DNA form, the CDR3 reads TGTGCTAGTGTCCTAGCGGGAGTTGTGGATGAGCAGTTCTTC. The variable domain in full, with the rest retrieved from reference TRBV12-5 and TRBJ2-1, is DARVTQTPRHKVTEMGQEVTMRCQPILGHNTVFWYRQTMMQGLELLAYFRNRAPLDDSGMPKDRFSAEMPDATLATLKIQPSEPRDSAVYFCASVLAGVVDEQFFGPGTRLTVL.